This T cell receptor beta chain is drawn from a study of tissue T cells after allogeneic stem cell transplantation. Overall study results and limits: Some tissue clones might be persisting host cells; their alloreactivity or antigen specificity was not determined. Blood and spleen captured only part of the tissue TCR repertoire. Sampling depth was limited, and the cohort was small and clinically varied. TCR repertoires tracked anatomic similarity, regardless of disease or transplant status.

The germline V gene has CDR1 KGHTA and CDR2 FQNQQP. The CDR3 consists of 13 residues. Documented time point: mouse harvest day 7 after allogeneic transplant. The graft held 10^6 splenic CD5+ T cells and 10^7 T-cell-depleted bone marrow cells. With respect to this clone: Antigen specificity is unknown. Mouse gene names apply. Coverage ceases 1 residue before the CDR3 finishes, and the germline J gene fills in the end.

Measured with immunoSEQ multiplex PCR; TCRdb has only the in-frame clones, and not every one. In the table there are roughly 4,200 clones, about half of which are singletons. This receptor was identified in a female BALB/c mouse given C57BL/6 T cells with graft-versus-host disease after an allogeneic hematopoietic cell transplant. The gene calls are TRBV23 and TRBJ2-5. The sample consisted of lymph node tissue. The CDR3 region is CSSSQFGQDTQYF. CDR3 DNA (partial): TGCTCCAGCAGTCAATTCGGGCAAGACACCCAGTAC.